This T cell receptor beta chain was sequenced in a study of cytomegalovirus exposure and HLA in healthy donors. Study overall: There were around 100 million unique TCR beta sequences, drawn from 150 million to 200 million T cells, in an earlier analysis. Study outcomes and limitations: Cytomegalovirus-associated status was assigned to around 160 TCR beta chains.

Germline CDR1 and CDR2: MNHEY and SMNVEV (reference sequence). With 5 bases removed from V and 7 bases from J, the gap between germline ends came to 16 bases. The CDR3 totals 14 residues. Primers: 60 Vbeta forward and 13 Jbeta reverse. This table comes from immunoSEQ multiplex PCR, and its TCRdb copy is limited to in-frame clones, with some not included. This listing includes roughly 70,000 clones. Comment on this clone: Its antigen is unknown.

Material for sequencing was PBMCs. The rearrangement uses TRBV27 and TRBJ2-3, with D maybe TRBD2 (6 bases). This TCR was sampled from a female donor in good health and CMV-seropositive. The CDR3 protein is CASSDPARGYTQYF. Here the CDR3 DNA reads TGTGCCAGCAGTGACCCCGCTCGGGGGTATACGCAGTATTTT.